The sequence of this TCR beta chain was determined in a study of T-cell memory formation after mild COVID-19 (dated by TCRdb to the early 2020s). Regarding the research as a whole: Most TCR sequence clusters were specific to one of the two donors. T-cell clones expanding and contracting after mild COVID-19 in two donors were tracked by longitudinal TCRalpha and TCRbeta repertoire sequencing. Two young, previously healthy adult volunteers, one female and one male, were included in the cohort. The investigation overall reported the following: Clones that contracted from day 15 to 85 showed balanced CD4/CD8 phenotypes, whereas a second wave of clones that expanded from day 15 to 37 leaned towards CD4+. The study covered only a couple of mild cases, and larger cohorts including severe cases with pre-infection samples were considered necessary. SARS-CoV-2 specificity was not confirmed for the second-wave clones peaking on day 37. Contracting CD4+ clones turned up mainly in the CM and EM memory subsets, whereas EMRA was where CD8+ clones were enriched. Some responding clones were detected in pre-infection memory, suggesting pre-existing cross-reactive memory T cells joined the SARS-CoV-2 response.

On this clonotype itself: It has no known antigen specificity. Base qualities are not recorded, but no much larger clone differs from it by a single base.

From a lookup of the germline V gene (reference sequence), CDR1 and CDR2 are DFQATT and SNEGSKA. V is pruned by 4 bases and J by 5 bases, leaving 8 bases of the junction without a gene match. CDR3 length: 14 amino acids, cysteine to phenylalanine. The DNA shown is the 42-base CDR3, in frame from base 1. Sequencing was carried out with an Illumina NovaSeq 6000. Using 5'RACE with constant-segment primers, TCRalpha and TCRbeta cDNA libraries were constructed, with sample barcodes and unique molecular identifiers added in the process. Trizol reagent was used to extract RNA from every sample. Library amplification was performed in two PCR steps, and a second sample barcode and Illumina TruSeq adapters were introduced in the second step. Sequencing of libraries was performed on an Illumina NovaSeq with 2 x 150 bp paired-end reads. On the authors' methods: With migec v1.2.7, reads were demultiplexed and then collapsed into UMI-guided consensus sequences. Using mixcr v2.1.11, UMI consensuses were aligned to TRA and TRB V and J templates and then assembled into clonotypes. A clonotype was counted as expanded or contracted only if both edgeR and NoisET called the change significant, with noise models trained on biological replicates. For edgeR calls, a false discovery rate-adjusted p below 0.01 and a log2 fold-change threshold of 1 were applied. As an exploratory analysis of dynamics, PCA with hierarchical clustering was applied to max-normalized trajectories of the 1000 most abundant clonotypes. Separately sequenced CD4+ and CD8+ repertoires were used to assign a CD4 or CD8 phenotype to each responding clone. The public reads were reprocessed in TCRdb via fastp at Q25 and MiXCR, keeping in-frame beta chains. Every CDR3 protein is listed once, alongside the most common genes and DNA of its rows. TCRdb assigned the V and J calls; the authors' analysis was not used. This sample lists about 290,000 distinct CDR3 sequences; 15% to 20% were detected once. 22% of the sample is held by the ten biggest clonotypes.

Ficoll-Paque density gradient centrifugation was used to isolate PBMCs. The sequenced material came from PBMCs or a T cell subset sorted from them (not recorded which). The V gene is TRBV20-1 and the J gene is TRBJ1-2; 9 bases in the middle match TRBD1. The TCR was taken from a man aged 18-30 years who had mild COVID-19 (a few samples of this study predate the infection). The sample titles of this study are shuffled in the database, so cell type and time point are left out; the donor was told from shared clones. The DNA is as follows: TGCAGTGCTACCACCCCGGGACAGGGATATGGCTACACCTTC. This yields the protein CSATTPGQGYGYTF.